Listed here are 2 T cell receptor beta chains from one sample, sequenced in a study of blood T cell repertoires in COVID-19. The protocol was immunoSEQ multiplex PCR, while the TCRdb copy is restricted to in-frame clones and leaves out a portion. The sample lists about 400,000 clones, around 92% occurring once. Source material: PBMCs or T cells enriched from blood (not recorded which). Receptors originate from a woman under 40 who had recovered from COVID-19.

Regarding this clone: This sample also contains other DNA sequences that code for the same CDR3. The J gene is TRBJ1-5, the V gene TRBV19, with D tentatively TRBD1 (5 bases). In germline, CDR1 is LNHDA, CDR2 SQIVND (reference sequence). Trimming took off 5 bases at V and 5 bases at J, with 13 bases between the two ends. The CDR3 consists of 14 residues. CDR3 sequence (DNA): TGTGCCAGTAGTTCAGGGTTAGAGGATCAGCCCCAGCATTTT. Residues: CASSSGLEDQPQHF.

The chain is built from TRBV27 and TRBJ1-2; 7 nucleotides align to TRBD1. The germline gives CDR1 MNHEY, CDR2 SMNVEV (reference sequence). The CDR3 sequence is 17 residues long. Trimming took 6 bases from V and 4 from J; bases not matched to a gene: 17. The CDR3 DNA follows: TGTGCCAGCAGCCTCCCACCCCCCCTCGACAGGGTCTATGGCTACACCTTC. Translation gives CASSLPPPLDRVYGYTF.